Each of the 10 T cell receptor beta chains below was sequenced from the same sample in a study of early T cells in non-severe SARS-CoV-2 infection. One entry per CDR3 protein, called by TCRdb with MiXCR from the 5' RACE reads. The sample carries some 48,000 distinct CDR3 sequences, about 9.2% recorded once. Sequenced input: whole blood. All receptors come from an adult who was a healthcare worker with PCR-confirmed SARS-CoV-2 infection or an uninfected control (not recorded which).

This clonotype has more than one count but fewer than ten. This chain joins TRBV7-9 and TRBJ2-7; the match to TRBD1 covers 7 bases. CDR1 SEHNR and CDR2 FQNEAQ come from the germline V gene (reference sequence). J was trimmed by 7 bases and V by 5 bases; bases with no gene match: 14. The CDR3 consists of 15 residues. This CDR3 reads CASSNDRAFAWEQYF. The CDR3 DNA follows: TGTGCCAGCAGCAACGACAGGGCCTTCGCTTGGGAGCAGTACTTC.

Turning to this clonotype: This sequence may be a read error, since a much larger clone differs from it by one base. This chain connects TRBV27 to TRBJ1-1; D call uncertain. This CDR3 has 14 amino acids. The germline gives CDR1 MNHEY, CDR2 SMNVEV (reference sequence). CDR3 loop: CTSRKRSLGTEAFF. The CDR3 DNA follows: TGTACCAGCAGGAAGAGGTCCTTGGGCACTGAAGCTTTCTTT.

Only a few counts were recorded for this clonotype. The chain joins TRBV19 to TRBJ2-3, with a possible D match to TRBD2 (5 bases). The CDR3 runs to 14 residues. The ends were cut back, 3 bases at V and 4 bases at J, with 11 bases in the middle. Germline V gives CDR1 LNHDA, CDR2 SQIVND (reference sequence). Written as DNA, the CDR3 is TGTGCCAGTAGTATCGGAGCGGCTCCAGATACGCAGTATTTT. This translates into CASSIGAAPDTQYF.

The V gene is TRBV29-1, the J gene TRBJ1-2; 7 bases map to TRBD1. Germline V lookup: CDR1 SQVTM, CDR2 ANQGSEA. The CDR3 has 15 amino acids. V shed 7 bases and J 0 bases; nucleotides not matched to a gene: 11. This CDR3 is CSAVPRQGTNYGYTF. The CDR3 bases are TGCAGCGCCGTACCTCGACAGGGAACTAACTATGGCTACACCTTC.

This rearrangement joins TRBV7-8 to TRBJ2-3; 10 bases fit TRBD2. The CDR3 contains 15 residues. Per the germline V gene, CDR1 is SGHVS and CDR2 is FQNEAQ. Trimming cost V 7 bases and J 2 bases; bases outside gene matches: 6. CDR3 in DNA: TGTGCCAGCAATAAACTAGCGGGGCTCACAGATACGCAGTATTTT. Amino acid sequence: CASNKLAGLTDTQYF.

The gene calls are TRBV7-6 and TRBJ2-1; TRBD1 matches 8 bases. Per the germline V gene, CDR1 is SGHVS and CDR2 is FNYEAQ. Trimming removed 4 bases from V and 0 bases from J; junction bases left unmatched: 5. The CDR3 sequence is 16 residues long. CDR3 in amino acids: CASSSRTGSSYNEQFF. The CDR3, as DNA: TGTGCCAGCAGCTCCAGGACAGGGAGCTCCTACAATGAGCAGTTCTTC.

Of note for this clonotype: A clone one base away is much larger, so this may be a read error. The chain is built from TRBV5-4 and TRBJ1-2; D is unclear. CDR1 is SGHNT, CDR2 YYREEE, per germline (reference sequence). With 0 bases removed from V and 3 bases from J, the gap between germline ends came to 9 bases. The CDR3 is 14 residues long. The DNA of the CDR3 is TGTGCCAGCAGCTTGGGCTGCCGGGACTATGGCTACACCTTC. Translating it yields CASSLGCRDYGYTF. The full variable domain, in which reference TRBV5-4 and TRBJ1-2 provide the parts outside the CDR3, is ETGVTQSPTHLIKTRGQQVTLRCSSQSGHNTVSWYQQALGQGPQFIFQYYREEENGRGNFPPRFSGLQFPNYSSELNVNALELDDSALYLCASSLGCRDYGYTFGSGTRLTVV.

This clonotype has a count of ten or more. The CDR3 spells CSATGQPNQPQHF. DNA of the CDR3: TGCAGTGCTACGGGACAGCCCAATCAGCCCCAGCATTTT. The chain is built from TRBV20-1 and TRBJ1-5, with 7 nucleotides matching TRBD1. The V segment lost 4 bases and the J segment 3 bases; nucleotides outside the gene matches: 3. The germline gives CDR1 DFQATT, CDR2 SNEGSKA (reference sequence). The CDR3 is 13 residues long.

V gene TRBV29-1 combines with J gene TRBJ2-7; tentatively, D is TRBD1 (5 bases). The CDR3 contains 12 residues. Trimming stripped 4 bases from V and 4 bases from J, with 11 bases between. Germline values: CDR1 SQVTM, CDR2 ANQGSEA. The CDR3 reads CSVARVGYEQYF. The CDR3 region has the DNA TGCAGCGTTGCCAGGGTGGGGTACGAGCAGTACTTC.

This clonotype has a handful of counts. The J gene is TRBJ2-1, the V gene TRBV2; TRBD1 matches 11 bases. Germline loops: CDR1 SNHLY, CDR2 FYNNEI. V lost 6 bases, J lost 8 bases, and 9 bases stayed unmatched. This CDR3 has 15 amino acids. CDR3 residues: CASSEGQGVWDEQFF. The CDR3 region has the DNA TGTGCCAGCAGCGAGGGACAGGGGGTATGGGATGAGCAGTTCTTC. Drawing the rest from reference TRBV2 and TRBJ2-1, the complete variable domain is EPEVTQTPSHQVTQMGQEVILRCVPISNHLYFYWYRQILGQKVEFLVSFYNNEISEKSEIFDDQFSVERPDGSNFTLKIRSTKLEDSAMYFCASSEGQGVWDEQFFGPGTRLTVL.